These T cell receptor beta chains were read from a single sample in a study of beta chain features in type 1 diabetes. TCRdb's table, derived via immunoSEQ multiplex PCR, lists solely in-frame clones and lacks some. This sample has roughly 350,000 clones, with about 10% found just once. Sequenced material: naive CD4+ T cells from blood. Receptors originate from a woman aged 25 to 39 in good health. Each CDR3 is given with its conserved first and last residue. Each record gives: D gene, J gene, V gene, clone size, CDR3 protein, CDR3 DNA. The D gene is left open where the match is weak. Part of the rows lack a size; the others show once, few, many or a class for expanded clones.

D gene: .; J gene: TRBJ2-3; V gene: TRBV9; clone size: .; CDR3 protein: CASSVSSGSTDTQYF; CDR3 DNA: TGTGCCAGCAGCGTTTCAAGCGGTAGCACAGATACGCAGTATTTT
D gene: .; J gene: TRBJ2-4; V gene: TRBV4-1; clone size: few; CDR3 protein: CASSQPRLGETKNIQYF; CDR3 DNA: TGCGCCAGCAGCCAACCACGTTTAGGGGAAACCAAAAACATTCAGTACTTC
D gene: .; J gene: TRBJ1-5; V gene: TRBV5-1; clone size: few; CDR3 protein: CASSLDNNQPQHF; CDR3 DNA: TGCGCCAGCAGCTTGGACAATAATCAGCCCCAGCATTTT
D gene: .; J gene: TRBJ1-2; V gene: TRBV4-2; clone size: few; CDR3 protein: CASSQVGRDGYTF; CDR3 DNA: TGTGCCAGCAGCCAAGTCGGGCGGGATGGCTACACCTTC
D gene: .; J gene: TRBJ2-3; V gene: TRBV27; clone size: .; CDR3 protein: CASKIRSGSTDTQYF; CDR3 DNA: TGTGCCAGCAAAATCAGGAGCGGGAGCACAGATACGCAGTATTTT
D gene: .; J gene: TRBJ2-7; V gene: TRBV11-2; clone size: few; CDR3 protein: CASSLAESEQYF; CDR3 DNA: TGTGCCAGCAGCTTAGCAGAATCGGAGCAGTACTTC
D gene: TRBD1; J gene: TRBJ2-7; V gene: TRBV18; clone size: .; CDR3 protein: CASSAGGYEQYF; CDR3 DNA: TGTGCCAGCTCAGCAGGGGGCTACGAGCAGTACTTC
D gene: TRBD2; J gene: TRBJ2-4; V gene: TRBV2; clone size: .; CDR3 protein: CASSEGLAGVKNIQYF; CDR3 DNA: TGTGCCAGCAGTGAGGGTCTAGCGGGAGTCAAAAACATTCAGTACTTC
D gene: TRBD2; J gene: TRBJ2-1; V gene: TRBV19; clone size: .; CDR3 protein: CASSIGRVAGGNEQFF; CDR3 DNA: TGTGCCAGTAGTATAGGTAGGGTAGCGGGAGGGAATGAGCAGTTCTTC
D gene: TRBD2; J gene: TRBJ2-2; V gene: TRBV4-3; clone size: few; CDR3 protein: CASSQSGTSGTTGELFF; CDR3 DNA: TGCGCCAGCAGCCAATCTGGGACTAGCGGAACCACCGGGGAGCTGTTTTTT
D gene: TRBD1; J gene: TRBJ2-5; V gene: TRBV25-1; clone size: .; CDR3 protein: CASSNRGPVETQYF; CDR3 DNA: TGTGCCAGCAGTAACAGGGGCCCCGTAGAGACCCAGTACTTC
D gene: .; J gene: TRBJ2-5; V gene: TRBV29-1; clone size: many; CDR3 protein: CSVGQIQETQYF; CDR3 DNA: TGCAGCGTTGGACAGATCCAAGAGACCCAGTACTTC
D gene: TRBD2; J gene: TRBJ2-7; V gene: TRBV5-1; clone size: few; CDR3 protein: CASSLRTSGRVYEQYF; CDR3 DNA: TGCGCCAGCAGCTTACGCACTAGCGGGAGGGTGTACGAGCAGTACTTC
D gene: TRBD2; J gene: TRBJ2-4; V gene: TRBV9; clone size: .; CDR3 protein: CASSVETLPGEGIQYF; CDR3 DNA: TGTGCCAGCAGCGTAGAGACCCTGCCCGGGGAGGGCATTCAGTACTTC
D gene: TRBD2; J gene: TRBJ2-3; V gene: TRBV5-4; clone size: .; CDR3 protein: CASSTSGPRSTDTQYF; CDR3 DNA: TGTGCCAGCTCGACTAGCGGTCCTCGGAGCACAGATACGCAGTATTTT
D gene: TRBD2; J gene: TRBJ2-3; V gene: TRBV6-5; clone size: .; CDR3 protein: CASSYSSGRGTQYF; CDR3 DNA: TGTGCCAGCAGTTACTCGAGCGGGAGAGGTACGCAGTATTTT
D gene: .; J gene: TRBJ2-3; V gene: TRBV7-2; clone size: .; CDR3 protein: CASSPRSGLSTDTQYF; CDR3 DNA: TGTGCCAGCAGCCCCCGAAGCGGGTTAAGCACAGATACGCAGTATTTT
D gene: TRBD2; J gene: TRBJ2-1; V gene: TRBV18; clone size: .; CDR3 protein: CASSPATGTTLEQFF; CDR3 DNA: TGTGCCAGCTCACCAGCCACCGGGACTACTCTTGAGCAGTTCTTC
D gene: .; J gene: TRBJ2-4; V gene: TRBV9; clone size: few; CDR3 protein: CASSVMPGKNIQYF; CDR3 DNA: TGTGCCAGCAGCGTCATGCCGGGAAAAAACATTCAGTACTTC
D gene: TRBD1; J gene: TRBJ1-2; V gene: TRBV2; clone size: .; CDR3 protein: CASSDFGTGGGYTF; CDR3 DNA: TGTGCCAGCAGTGATTTTGGGACAGGCGGTGGCTACACCTTC
D gene: .; J gene: TRBJ2-2; V gene: TRBV19; clone size: .; CDR3 protein: CAGSQGFAGELFF; CDR3 DNA: TGTGCCGGGTCCCAGGGTTTTGCCGGGGAGCTGTTTTTT
D gene: .; J gene: TRBJ2-1; V gene: TRBV5-8; clone size: .; CDR3 protein: CASSDFNNEQFF; CDR3 DNA: TGTGCCAGCTCAGATTTCAACAATGAGCAGTTCTTC
D gene: .; J gene: TRBJ2-7; V gene: TRBV7-9; clone size: .; CDR3 protein: CASSLSMGIIEQYF; CDR3 DNA: TGTGCCAGCAGCTTATCAATGGGCATTATAGAGCAGTACTTC
D gene: .; J gene: TRBJ1-5; V gene: TRBV28; clone size: .; CDR3 protein: CASSLGGMGNQPQHF; CDR3 DNA: TGTGCCAGCAGTTTAGGCGGTATGGGCAATCAGCCCCAGCATTTT
D gene: .; J gene: TRBJ2-7; V gene: TRBV27; clone size: .; CDR3 protein: CASRGTNLPHEQYF; CDR3 DNA: TGTGCCAGCAGGGGGACAAACCTGCCCCACGAGCAGTACTTC
D gene: .; J gene: TRBJ2-7; V gene: TRBV5-1; clone size: .; CDR3 protein: CASSKPGDPSQQYF; CDR3 DNA: TGCGCCAGCAGCAAGCCGGGAGACCCCTCCCAGCAGTACTTC
D gene: .; J gene: TRBJ1-5; V gene: TRBV27; clone size: few; CDR3 protein: CASSKPSGERGNQPQHF; CDR3 DNA: TGTGCCAGCAGTAAACCCTCGGGGGAGAGGGGCAATCAGCCCCAGCATTTT
D gene: TRBD1; J gene: TRBJ2-2; V gene: TRBV28; clone size: few; CDR3 protein: CASSLAQGVTGELFF; CDR3 DNA: TGTGCCAGCAGTTTAGCACAGGGGGTCACCGGGGAGCTGTTTTTT